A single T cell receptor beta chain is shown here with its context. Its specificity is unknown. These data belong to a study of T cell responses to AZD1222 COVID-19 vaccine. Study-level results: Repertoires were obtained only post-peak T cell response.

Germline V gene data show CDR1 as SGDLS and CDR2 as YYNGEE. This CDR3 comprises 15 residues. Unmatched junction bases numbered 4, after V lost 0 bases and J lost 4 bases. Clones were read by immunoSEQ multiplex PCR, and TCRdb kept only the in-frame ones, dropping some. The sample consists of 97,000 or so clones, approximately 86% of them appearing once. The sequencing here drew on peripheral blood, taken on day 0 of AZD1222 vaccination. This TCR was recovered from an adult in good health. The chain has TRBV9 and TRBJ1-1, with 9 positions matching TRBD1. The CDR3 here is CASSVAGTGLTEAFF. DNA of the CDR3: TGTGCCAGCAGCGTAGCTGGGACAGGGCTCACTGAAGCTTTCTTT.